Shown below are 9 T cell receptor beta chains from a single sample sequenced in a study of a mutant IDH1 vaccine in newly diagnosed glioma. No antigens are known for them. Specified time point: week 47, end of study. With topical imiquimod, each dose of the vaccine consisted of 300 ug of mutant IDH1 20-mer peptide. The repertoire was sequenced with immunoSEQ multiplex PCR; TCRdb's copy has only in-frame clones and lacks some. The sample holds about 50,000 clones; 65% to 85% are singletons and the top ten take 4.3%. The source was PBMCs, collected from a glioma patient whose treatment included an IDH1 peptide vaccine. The source is a woman aged 30 to 39 with glioma. Some clones in this sample may be carry-over from other donors' samples.

The V gene is TRBV5-6, the J gene TRBJ1-1; 7 bases match TRBD1. The CDR3 sequence is 16 residues long. The trim removed 4 bases at V and 3 bases at J, leaving 12 bases unmatched. Germline V gives CDR1 SGHDT, CDR2 YYEEEE. The CDR3 sequence: CASSPDIDRVDTEAFF. For the CDR3, the DNA is TGTGCCAGCAGCCCTGATATAGACAGGGTAGACACTGAAGCTTTCTTT.

The chain carries TRBV12-5 and TRBJ2-7, with D hard to call. The CDR3 contains 13 residues. Germline V lookup: CDR1 LGHNT, CDR2 FRNRAP. Trimming left V 2 bases short and J 6 bases short, with 11 bases between. The CDR3 bases are TGTGCTAGTGGTTTGTCGGTAGTACGCGAGCAGTACTTC. This encodes CASGLSVVREQYF. Combining the CDR3 with reference TRBV12-5 and TRBJ2-7 gives the whole variable domain DARVTQTPRHKVTEMGQEVTMRCQPILGHNTVFWYRQTMMQGLELLAYFRNRAPLDDSGMPKDRFSAEMPDATLATLKIQPSEPRDSAVYFCASGLSVVREQYFGPGTRLTVT.

The chain is built from TRBV7-8 and TRBJ2-7; no clear D. The V end lost 3 bases, the J end lost 1 base, and 10 bases lay between the germline ends. The germline gives CDR1 SGHVS, CDR2 FQNEAQ. This CDR3 is 14 amino acids long. CDR3 protein: CASSLMHISYEQYF. As DNA, the CDR3 is TGTGCCAGCAGCTTGATGCACATTTCCTACGAGCAGTACTTC.

The V and J genes are TRBV6-5 and TRBJ1-4; no reliable D call. The germline V gene encodes CDR1 MNHEY and CDR2 SVGAGI. Trimming cost V 0 bases and J 7 bases, with 12 bases left between them. CDR3 length equals 15 residues. CDR3 sequence reads: CASSYSGWMVEKLFF. Written as DNA, the CDR3 is TGTGCCAGCAGTTACTCGGGGTGGATGGTTGAAAAACTGTTTTTT.

The J gene is TRBJ2-2, the V gene TRBV19; D not resolved. V was trimmed by 7 bases and J by 3 bases, leaving 9 bases between them. Germline CDR1 LNHDA, CDR2 SQIVND (reference sequence). The CDR3 is made up of 13 amino acids. The chain's CDR3 is CASKADHTGELFF. The CDR3 DNA is TGTGCCAGTAAAGCAGACCACACCGGGGAGCTGTTTTTT.

The chain recombines TRBV11-2 with TRBJ1-2, with D possibly matching TRBD1 (5 bases). Trimming removed 0 bases at V and 8 bases at J, with 22 bases between. The CDR3 contains 17 residues. Germline V gives CDR1 SGHAT, CDR2 FQNNGV. The CDR3, as DNA: TGTGCCAGCAGCTTAGATCCCCCCTGGGCAGGGTCCAGCGGCTACACCTTC. Translating gives CASSLDPPWAGSSGYTF.

This chain links TRBV18 with TRBJ2-3; D could derive from TRBD1 or TRBD2 (5 bases each). CDR1 and CDR2 (germline): KGHSH, LQKENI. The CDR3 contains 16 residues. Trimming shortened V by 2 bases and J by 2 bases, and 14 bases separated the two germline ends. The CDR3 is CASSPSGRLATDTQYF. The DNA for the CDR3 is TGTGCCAGCTCACCATCGGGGCGTCTAGCCACAGATACGCAGTATTTT.

The rearrangement uses TRBV5-6 and TRBJ1-5; D not resolved. CDR1 is SGHDT, CDR2 YYEEEE, per germline. This CDR3 has 16 residues. V shed 0 bases and J shed 0 bases, with 10 bases lying between them. CDR3 DNA sequence: TGTGCCAGCAGCTTGGGAGGCCAGTATAGCAATCAGCCCCAGCATTTT. Protein: CASSLGGQYSNQPQHF. Supplemented by reference TRBV5-6 and TRBJ1-5, the full variable domain reads DAGVTQSPTHLIKTRGQQVTLRCSPKSGHDTVSWYQQALGQGPQFIFQYYEEEERQRGNFPDRFSGHQFPNYSSELNVNALLLGDSALYLCASSLGGQYSNQPQHFGDGTRLSIL.

This chain uses TRBV13 with TRBJ1-1; a weak D match, TRBD1 (6 bases). V was shortened by 5 bases and J by 4 bases, with 14 bases between the two germline ends. The CDR3 runs 14 residues. Looked up from germline, CDR1 is PRHDT and CDR2 is FYEKMQ (reference sequence). CDR3 DNA sequence: TGTGCCAGCAGCCCCCCTAGGGGGAGCACTGAAGCTTTCTTT. This encodes CASSPPRGSTEAFF.